This T cell receptor (beta chain) was sequenced during a study of shared clonotypes between healthy human individuals. Study-level results: At large depth, rarefaction still showed sorted-subset sequencing to be incomplete. It was only blood that was sampled, and tissue repertoires likely differ.

Comments on this clone: Its antigen is still unknown.

Profiling relied on immunoSEQ multiplex PCR, and the TCRdb table lists in-frame clones only, not all of them. The table has roughly 2.6 million clones, just over 90% seen once. Sequencing used naive CD4+ T cells sorted from blood. Subset defined: CD45RA+ positively selected. The receptor comes from a man younger than 35 in good health.

CDR3 region: CASSPRSGQVSTYEQYF. The CDR3 region has the DNA TGTGCCAGCAGCCCACGATCGGGACAGGTTAGCACCTACGAGCAGTACTTC. This sequence joins TRBV9 and TRBJ2-7, with 8 bases that match TRBD1. Germline CDR1 and CDR2: SGDLS and YYNGEE. This CDR3 has 17 residues. The J segment lost 2 bases and the V segment lost 4 bases, leaving 14 bases of the junction unmatched.